A selection of T cell receptor beta chains follows, all from one sample in a study of neurological immune-mediated disorders. MiXCR, run by TCRdb on the 5' RACE reads, gives a single entry per CDR3 protein. The sample shows tens of thousands of distinct CDR3 sequences, less than 5% of them seen only once. What was sequenced was PBMCs. The source is a woman between 55 and 75 years old with multiple sclerosis. Both conserved end residues are part of each CDR3. Fields, in order: J gene, V gene, CDR3 length, clone size, D gene, CDR3 protein, CDR3 DNA. D genes are given only for firm matches. Clone size, where shown, is once, few, many, or a class for clones that have expanded.

TRBJ2-4,TRBV20-1,19,-,TRBD2,CSARRPSGGGDLAKNIQYF,TGCAGTGCTAGACGACCCTCGGGCGGGGGGGACCTAGCCAAAAACATTCAGTACTTC
TRBJ1-2,TRBV5-1,14,many,TRBD1,CASSLGQGIDGYTF,TGCGCCAGCAGCTTGGGACAGGGGATCGATGGCTACACCTTC
TRBJ2-2,TRBV9,18,-,-,CASSDQGSDPGRTGELFF,TGTGCCAGCAGCGACCAAGGGAGCGATCCTGGACGTACCGGGGAGCTGTTTTTT
TRBJ2-2,TRBV25-1,15,few,TRBD1,CASSPMTGYAGELFF,TGTGCCAGCAGTCCCATGACAGGGTACGCCGGGGAGCTGTTTTTT
TRBJ1-4,TRBV7-9,12,many,-,CASSLEVEKLFF,TGTGCCAGCAGCTTAGAGGTTGAAAAACTGTTTTTT
TRBJ2-1,TRBV20-1,17,many,TRBD2,CSGLAGGPGTVDNEQFF,TGCAGCGGACTAGCGGGAGGTCCCGGGACGGTCGACAATGAGCAGTTCTTC
TRBJ2-7,TRBV28,14,-,-,CASRTKGPLLEQYF,TGTGCCAGCCGAACGAAGGGGCCCCTCCTCGAGCAGTACTTC
TRBJ1-5,TRBV3-1,13,-,-,CASSQGFNQPQNF,TGTGCCAGCAGCCAAGGCTTCAATCAGCCCCAGAATTTT
TRBJ2-3,TRBV4-1,17,-,TRBD1,CASSQSDRGLWPPTQYF,TGCGCCAGCAGCCAATCGGACAGGGGGCTTTGGCCCCCCACGCAGTATTTT
TRBJ2-2,TRBV5-1,15,many,-,CASRLRDLETGELFF,TGCGCCAGCAGGCTCCGGGACCTAGAGACCGGGGAGCTGTTTTTT
TRBJ2-3,TRBV5-4,12,many,-,CASSLGQDTQYF,TGTGCCAGCAGCTTGGGGCAAGATACGCAGTATTTT
TRBJ1-5,TRBV4-1,13,many,-,CASSTGIGRPQNF,TGCGCCAGCTCCACAGGGATCGGGAGGCCCCAGAATTTT
TRBJ1-1,TRBV28,16,many,-,CASSLRQFIMNTEAFF,TGTGCCAGCAGTTTACGACAGTTTATTATGAACACTGAAGCTTTCTTT
TRBJ2-7,TRBV3-1,14,many,TRBD2,CASRRGGAPYEQYF,TGTGCCAGCAGGCGGGGGGGGGCCCCCTACGAGCAGTACTTC
TRBJ2-1,TRBV10-3,13,many,TRBD2,CAITDLAGNEQFF,TGTGCCATCACCGATTTAGCGGGGAATGAGCAGTTCTTC
TRBJ1-2,TRBV28,14,many,-,CASSRRVSVYGYTF,TGTGCCAGCAGTCGCAGGGTGTCGGTCTATGGCTACACCTTC
TRBJ2-7,TRBV20-1,14,few,-,CSARDLKSPYEQYF,TGCAGTGCTAGAGACCTCAAAAGCCCCTACGAGCAGTACTTC
TRBJ1-2,TRBV5-1,13,many,-,CASSLGPGDGYTF,TGCGCCAGCAGCTTGGGGCCAGGGGATGGCTACACCTTC
TRBJ1-2,TRBV7-2,15,-,-,CATSLIIGEAYGYTF,TGTGCCACCTCACTAATAATCGGGGAGGCCTATGGCTACACCTTC
TRBJ2-5,TRBV5-1,16,-,TRBD1,CASSPSTGAERETQYF,TGCGCCAGCAGCCCCTCAACAGGGGCCGAAAGAGAGACCCAGTACTTC
TRBJ2-7,TRBV30,13,many,-,CAWSTGIAYEQYF,TGTGCCTGGAGTACAGGGATCGCCTACGAGCAGTACTTC
TRBJ2-4,TRBV7-2,15,-,-,CASSLSGSGKNIQYF,TGTGCCAGCAGCTTATCGGGTAGCGGCAAAAACATTCAGTACTTT
TRBJ2-7,TRBV6-1,13,few,-,CASSFESSYEQYF,TGTGCCAGCAGCTTTGAAAGCTCCTACGAGCAGTACTTC
TRBJ2-3,TRBV28,12,many,TRBD1,CASRTGWDTQYF,TGTGCCAGCAGGACAGGGTGGGATACGCAGTATTTT
TRBJ2-1,TRBV4-3,15,many,TRBD2,CASSQGGLAYNEQFF,TGCGCCAGCAGCCAAGGGGGACTAGCGTACAATGAGCAGTTCTTC
TRBJ1-5,TRBV10-3,14,-,TRBD1,CAISEAQGAQPQNF,TGTGCCATCAGTGAAGCACAGGGGGCTCAGCCCCAGAATTTT
TRBJ2-1,TRBV3-1,14,many,-,CASSPGRVSNEQFF,TGTGCCAGCAGCCCGGGCCGGGTATCCAATGAGCAGTTCTTC
TRBJ2-2,TRBV7-7,16,many,TRBD1,CASSPRTGMNTGELFF,TGTGCCAGCAGCCCTCGGACAGGCATGAACACCGGGGAGCTGTTTTTT
TRBJ1-1,TRBV12-3/TRBV12-4,15,many,TRBD1,CASSLSQGVRTEAFF,TGTGCCAGCAGTTTATCCCAGGGGGTGAGGACTGAAGCTTTCTTT
TRBJ2-7,TRBV7-9,13,many,-,CASSFTGSYEQYF,TGTGCCAGCAGCTTTACAGGTAGCTACGAGCAGTACTTC
TRBJ2-3,TRBV20-1,14,many,-,CSAAQGSGTDTQYF,TGCAGTGCTGCACAGGGTAGTGGCACAGATACGCAGTATTTT
TRBJ2-1,TRBV6-2/TRBV6-3,15,many,TRBD2,CASTKGLAGGYEQFF,TGTGCCAGCACCAAAGGACTAGCGGGGGGGTATGAGCAGTTCTTC
TRBJ2-1,TRBV10-1,13,-,-,CASSTGTYNEQFF,TGCGCCAGCAGTACCGGGACCTACAATGAGCAGTTCTTC
TRBJ2-2,TRBV3-1,15,-,-,CASSRGLGDTGELFF,TGTGCCAGCAGCCGGGGCCTGGGGGACACCGGGGAGCTGTTTTTT
TRBJ1-1,TRBV5-1,13,many,TRBD1,CASSLTGLAEAFF,TGCGCCAGCAGTTTGACAGGGCTCGCTGAAGCTTTCTTT
TRBJ2-1,TRBV20-1,13,-,-,CSARGLVRVEQFF,TGCAGTGCTAGAGGACTAGTTAGGGTTGAGCAGTTCTTC
TRBJ1-1,TRBV20-1,12,many,-,CSALGVADEAFF,TGCAGTGCTCTCGGGGTGGCTGATGAAGCTTTCTTT
TRBJ2-2,TRBV2,11,many,-,CAWKGTGELFF,TGTGCGTGGAAGGGCACCGGGGAGCTGTTTTTT
TRBJ2-3,TRBV7-2,14,-,-,CASSLGTPQDTQYF,TGTGCCAGCAGCCTAGGGACCCCCCAGGATACGCAGTATTTT
TRBJ1-4,TRBV10-2,19,many,-,CASSESRFGTPATNEKLFF,TGCGCCAGCAGTGAGTCTCGGTTCGGGACACCGGCAACTAATGAAAAACTGTTTTTT
TRBJ1-4,TRBV29-1,14,few,-,CSVDGGSANEKLFF,TGCAGCGTTGATGGGGGCTCGGCTAATGAAAAACTGTTTTTT
TRBJ2-1,TRBV7-6,14,many,-,CASSLVGAYNEQFF,TGTGCCAGCAGCTTAGTGGGTGCCTACAATGAGCAGTTCTTC
TRBJ2-7,TRBV3-1,15,many,TRBD2,CASSPPGGRSYEQYF,TGTGCCAGCAGCCCCCCCGGGGGGAGGTCCTACGAGCAGTACTTC
TRBJ2-3,TRBV20-1,14,many,-,CSARERENTDTQYF,TGCAGTGCTAGAGAGCGAGAAAACACAGATACGCAGTATTTT
TRBJ2-4,TRBV20-1,13,many,-,CSAPTPGVNIQYF,TGCAGTGCTCCGACACCGGGGGTAAACATTCAGTACTTC
TRBJ1-1,TRBV5-5,14,-,-,CASSFGLGNTEAFF,TGTGCCAGCAGCTTCGGGCTCGGAAACACTGAAGCTTTCTTT
TRBJ2-7,TRBV12-3/TRBV12-4,14,many,-,CASSPEQGGYEQYF,TGTGCCAGCAGTCCCGAACAGGGGGGGTACGAGCAGTACTTC
TRBJ2-7,TRBV5-1,14,few,-,CASSLAGHPEGKYF,TGCGCCAGCAGCTTGGCCGGCCATCCAGAAGGGAAGTACTTC
TRBJ1-6,TRBV20-1,13,-,-,CSARDSRNSPLHF,TGCAGTGCTAGGGACAGTCGAAATTCACCCCTACACTTT
TRBJ2-5,TRBV2,14,-,TRBD1,CASSRDRGEETQYF,TGTGCCAGCAGTCGGGACAGGGGAGAAGAGACCCAGTACTTC
TRBJ2-5,TRBV20-1,11,many,-,CSALGGETQYF,TGCAGTGCCCTAGGGGGGGAGACCCAGTACTTC
TRBJ2-6,TRBV4-3,16,many,-,CASSQDYGGGANVLTF,TGCGCCAGCAGCCAAGATTACGGCGGTGGGGCCAACGTCCTGACTTTC
TRBJ1-5,TRBV24-1,13,few,-,CATNGGGNQPQHF,TGTGCCACCAACGGTGGAGGCAATCAGCCCCAGCATTTT
TRBJ2-7,TRBV20-1,15,many,TRBD2,CSASAGKGTTLEQYF,TGCAGTGCTAGTGCAGGGAAGGGGACTACCCTCGAGCAGTACTTC